The present TCR beta chain was sequenced within a study of blood T cell repertoires in COVID-19. Profiled with immunoSEQ multiplex PCR; TCRdb holds only in-frame clones, not every one. The repertoire has nearly 100,000 clones, less than 90% of them found once; the top ten carry about 1.7%. V lost 5 bases and J 1 base, leaving 15 bases between the germline ends. CDR1 and CDR2 (germline): SGHNT, YENEEA. The CDR3 runs to 16 residues. Sequenced material: peripheral blood. The V call is TRBV11-3, the J call TRBJ2-1, with D uncertain. The clonotype comes from an elderly man with acute or convalescent COVID-19. The CDR3 bases are TGTGCCAGCAGCCGAGGTACTACCCTATCCTACAATGAGCAGTTCTTC. It yields the protein CASSRGTTLSYNEQFF.